Given below is one T cell receptor (beta chain) in context. This clone's antigen is unknown. Nothing much larger sits one base from this clone, and base qualities are not available. Interpreted using the paper, the time point label stands for: baseline before first vaccination. Vaccinee samples were obtained from the UK trials COV001 and COV002, which included a single-blind randomized controlled phase 2/3 trial of AZD1222 (ChAdOx1 nCoV-19) in healthy adults. For TCRbeta chain sequencing, PBMC samples from trial participants were taken at day 0 and at day 28 after the second dose. The CDR3 regions of human TCRbeta chains were subjected to immunosequencing. The authors' pipeline ran thus. TCRs in the repertoires were matched against a reference library of SARS-CoV-2-specific TCRs that had been generated with the MIRA antigen-specificity platform. Breadth was defined as the fraction of unique TCRs that were SARS-CoV-2-associated. Depth was defined as the fraction of total T cells that were SARS-CoV-2-associated. Using the MIRA data, each spike-specific TCR was assigned both to the spike region to which the TCR was reactive and to a CD4 or CD8 class. Log10-transformed breadth and depth values were compared by one-way ANOVA with Sidak's multiple comparisons tests. Drawn from immuneACCESS, this table holds only the in-frame rearrangements with V and J called that TCRdb kept. Clones are partly lost; checked studies trace under half to an unresolved V gene and leave the rest unexplained. V and J calls and clone size come straight from that table; D and trimming were deduced from the DNA. Within this sample are some 120,000 clones, with 70% to 90% of them counted one time only. The top ten hold just over 9.5% of the sample.

Its CDR3 holds 15 amino acids, cysteine through phenylalanine. The kept DNA is CDR3 alone, 45 bases in frame from the first base. Germline trimming amounts to 4 bases on V and 7 bases on J, with 10 as the count of junction bases outside the gene matches. Per the germline V gene, SGDLS is the CDR1 and YYNGEE is the CDR2. These data are taken from a study of T cell responses to AZD1222 COVID-19 vaccine (dated by TCRdb to the early 2020s). The study in broad terms: AZD1222 recipients with second doses at about 4 weeks or about 12 weeks were pooled, because spike-specific TCR depth and breadth did not differ between schedules. Trial participants were enrolled into age subgroups of 18-55, 56-69 and 70-plus years, which contained around 140, 26 and 57 TCR-sequenced participants, respectively. TCR sequencing covered fewer than 250 trial participants: approximately 200 given two doses of AZD1222 and about 26 given two doses of MenACWY control vaccine. The full study reports these points: Reportedly, almost half of the unique spike-specific TCRs recognized epitopes lying outside the regions that are mutated in the B.1.351 and B.1.1.7 variants. Spike-specific TCR breadth and depth rose significantly after two AZD1222 doses compared with day 0 and with MenACWY recipients. The vaccine-associated CD4 TCRs covered the entire spike protein, and the dominant responses fell in regions 160-218 and 743-854. Most participants were white British and females outnumbered males, and the authors suggested that clonal diversity may have been underestimated. Conclusions about previously exposed vaccinees are limited, since just five or six AZD1222 recipients were seropositive for SARS-CoV-2 at baseline. In the small 56-69-year group, the increase in depth fell short of significance, most likely because of low power. Because no day 14 peak-response samples were available, repertoires were characterized only after the peak T cell response.

The sequencing here drew on peripheral blood, taken on day 0 of AZD1222 vaccination. The sequence was obtained from an adult in good health. Here the chain combines TRBV9 and TRBJ1-2, with TRBD1 identical over 10 junction bases. The sequence in DNA is TGTGCCAGCAGCAACACCGGGACAGGGGTAGGTGGCTACACCTTC. Translated, this gives CASSNTGTGVGGYTF.